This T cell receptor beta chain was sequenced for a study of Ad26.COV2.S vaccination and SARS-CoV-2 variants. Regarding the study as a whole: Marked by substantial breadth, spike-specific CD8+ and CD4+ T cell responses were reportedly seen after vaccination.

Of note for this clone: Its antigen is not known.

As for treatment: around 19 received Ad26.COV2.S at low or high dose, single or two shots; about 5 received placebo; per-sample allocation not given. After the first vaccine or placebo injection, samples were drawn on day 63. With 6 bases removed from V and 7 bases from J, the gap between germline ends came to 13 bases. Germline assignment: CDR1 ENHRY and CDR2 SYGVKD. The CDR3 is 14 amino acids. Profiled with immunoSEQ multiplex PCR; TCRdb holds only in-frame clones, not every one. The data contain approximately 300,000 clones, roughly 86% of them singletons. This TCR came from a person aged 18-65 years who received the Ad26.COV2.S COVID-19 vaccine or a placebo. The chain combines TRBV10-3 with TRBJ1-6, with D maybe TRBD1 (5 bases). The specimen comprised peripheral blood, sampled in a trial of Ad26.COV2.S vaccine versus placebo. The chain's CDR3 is CAISQGPGNSPLHF. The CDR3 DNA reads TGTGCCATCAGCCAGGGCCCCGGGAATTCACCCCTCCACTTT.